This passage covers 6 T cell receptor beta chains from one sample sequenced in a study of control samples from healthy donors and cancer patients. TCRdb keeps only in-frame clones here, not all; method: immunoSEQ multiplex PCR. This sample yields 45,000 to 60,000 clones, of which under 90% are seen a single time; around a tenth belongs to the top ten. The sequencing input was blood. These receptors all come from a man in his 70s in good health.

The chain employs TRBV19 and TRBJ2-7; maybe TRBD2 (6 bases). V lost 5 bases and J lost 0, with 11 bases in between. Germline CDR1 LNHDA, CDR2 SQIVND (reference sequence). The CDR3 sequence is 14 residues long. This chain's CDR3 is CASSPGLYSYEQYF. The CDR3, as DNA: TGTGCCAGTAGTCCGGGACTCTACTCCTACGAGCAGTACTTC.

This chain uses TRBV2 with TRBJ1-1; tentative D call: TRBD1 (6 bases). The CDR3 spans 13 residues. The germline V gene has CDR1 SNHLY and CDR2 FYNNEI. V lost 11 bases to trimming and J lost 3 bases, with 16 bases between them. The CDR3 DNA reads as TGTGCCGGTTCCGGGGGGCGTTACACTGAAGCTTTCTTT. Translated: CAGSGGRYTEAFF.

This chain connects TRBV19 to TRBJ2-7; D gene unclear. Trimming took 3 bases from V and 3 from J, leaving 9 bases between them. The CDR3 covers 13 residues. Germline CDR1 and CDR2: LNHDA and SQIVND (reference sequence). The chain's CDR3 is CASSMVGLYEQYF. The CDR3, as DNA: TGTGCCAGTAGTATGGTCGGCCTCTACGAGCAGTACTTC.

This clone has only a few counts. The genes are TRBV6-5 and TRBJ2-5; a weak D match, TRBD2 (5 bases). There are 14 residues in the CDR3. Germline loops: CDR1 MNHEY, CDR2 SVGAGI. The V gene lost 6 bases and the J gene lost 4 bases, with 15 bases spanning the gap. The CDR3 DNA sequence: TGTGCCAGCAGGAGGGCCACTACTTCAGAGACCCAGTACTTC. Amino acids: CASRRATTSETQYF.

This chain uses TRBV2 with TRBJ2-3; tentatively, D is TRBD2 (5 bases). Germline CDR1 is SNHLY and CDR2 is FYNNEI. Trimming pared 7 bases from V and 2 bases from J, leaving 10 bases between. The CDR3 covers 13 residues. The CDR3 protein is CASKPADTDTQYF. CDR3 DNA: TGTGCCAGCAAACCAGCGGACACAGATACGCAGTATTTT. Full variable domain (remainder filled in from reference TRBV2 and TRBJ2-3): EPEVTQTPSHQVTQMGQEVILRCVPISNHLYFYWYRQILGQKVEFLVSFYNNEISEKSEIFDDQFSVERPDGSNFTLKIRSTKLEDSAMYFCASKPADTDTQYFGPGTRLTVL.

The CDR3 here is CASSSPTNEKLFF. CDR3 DNA sequence: TGTGCCAGCAGTTCCCCAACTAATGAAAAACTGTTTTTT. The rearrangement uses TRBV28 and TRBJ1-4, with unresolved D. Germline V gene sequence: CDR1 MDHEN, CDR2 SYDVKM. This CDR3 has 13 residues. V dropped 4 bases and J dropped 0 bases, with 3 bases sitting between them.